The 11 T cell receptor beta chains in this list originate from one sample, sequenced in a study of identifying expanded T cells in peripheral blood. The assay was immunoSEQ multiplex PCR, and TCRdb's table has in-frame clones only and misses some. The repertoire holds under 150,000 clones, with 75% to 90% as singletons. Sample: blood. The receptors stem from a person aged 18 to 70 in good health.

The genes are TRBV19 and TRBJ1-3; D gene uncertain. Germline CDR1 LNHDA, CDR2 SQIVND (reference sequence). The CDR3 runs 16 residues. Deletions cut 3 bases from V and 0 bases from J, with 12 bases between. CDR3 protein: CASSIRSGDSGNTIYF. The DNA for the CDR3 is TGTGCCAGTAGTATTAGGTCGGGAGACTCTGGAAACACCATATATTTT.

The V call is TRBV2, the J call TRBJ2-3; maybe TRBD2 (5 bases). The CDR3 runs 13 residues. Germline V gene lookup returns CDR1 SNHLY and CDR2 FYNNEI. Deletions cut 6 bases from V and 3 bases from J, with 10 bases between. CDR3 residues: CASRPDLTDTQYF. The CDR3 DNA is TGTGCCAGCAGGCCGGACTTGACAGATACGCAGTATTTT.

The chain couples TRBV28 to TRBJ2-7, with D unresolved. The CDR3 length is 13 residues. Trimming removed 8 bases at V and 2 bases at J, with 13 bases between. Germline CDR1 is MDHEN and CDR2 is SYDVKM. The CDR3 DNA reads as TGTGCCAGCTCCCGTTCCAGCCCCTACGAGCAGTACTTC. Translated, it gives CASSRSSPYEQYF. The full variable domain, its missing parts supplied by reference TRBV28 and TRBJ2-7, is DVKVTQSSRYLVKRTGEKVFLECVQDMDHENMFWYRQDPGLGLRLIYFSYDVKMKEKGDIPEGYSVSREKKERFSLILESASTNQTSMYLCASSRSSPYEQYFGPGTRLTVT.

This chain links TRBV15 with TRBJ2-7; 9 nucleotides match TRBD2. The CDR3 has 16 amino acids. Trimming removed 5 bases from V and 3 bases from J; junction bases left unmatched: 11. Germline V gene lookup returns CDR1 LNHNV and CDR2 YYDKDF (reference sequence). Here the CDR3 DNA reads TGTGCCACCAGCCCCGGGGGGGCTAGCGGGATCTACGAGCAGTACTTC. Translating gives CATSPGGASGIYEQYF.

This clone was seen more than once but under ten times. J is TRBJ1-3 and V is TRBV27; no firm D call. V gave up 8 bases and J gave up 0 bases, with 8 bases separating them. Germline CDR1 is MNHEY and CDR2 is SMNVEV (reference sequence). The CDR3 loop spans 13 amino acids. CDR3: CASERGSGNTIYF. CDR3 DNA: TGTGCCAGCGAACGAGGCTCTGGAAACACCATATATTTT.

The chain uses TRBV30 and TRBJ1-5, with D possibly TRBD1 on 6 matching bases. V lost 3 bases and J 5 bases, leaving 14 bases between the germline ends. Germline V gene sequence: CDR1 GTSNPN, CDR2 SVGIG (reference sequence). CDR3 length: 14 residues. CDR3 bases: TGTGCCTGGAGCGGGGGCAGCCGGTATCAGCCCCAGCATTTT. Amino acid sequence: CAWSGGSRYQPQHF. The full variable domain, in which reference TRBV30 and TRBJ1-5 provide the parts outside the CDR3, is SQTIHQWPATLVQPVGSPLSLECTVEGTSNPNLYWYRQAAGRGLQLLFYSVGIGQISSEVPQNLSASRPQDRQFILSSKKLLLSDSGFYLCAWSGGSRYQPQHFGDGTRLSIL.

This sequence joins TRBV28 and TRBJ2-3; no clear D. This CDR3 has 15 amino acids. Trimming shortened V by 2 bases and J by 6 bases, and 15 bases separated the two germline ends. CDR1 and CDR2 (germline): MDHEN, SYDVKM. The CDR3 spells CASSLSVPSSDTQYF. The CDR3 DNA follows: TGTGCCAGCAGTTTAAGTGTACCTTCCAGTGATACGCAGTATTTT.

The chain employs TRBV7-9 and TRBJ2-3; TRBD2 agrees at 7 bases. This CDR3 has 16 residues. Trimming removed 5 bases from V and 6 bases from J; junction bases left unmatched: 14. Germline values: CDR1 SEHNR, CDR2 FQNEAQ (reference sequence). CDR3 protein: CASSPTGAAGVDTQYF. CDR3 DNA: TGTGCCAGCAGCCCAACAGGAGCGGCGGGAGTGGATACGCAGTATTTT.

The chain joins TRBV7-9 to TRBJ1-2; no reliable D call. The CDR3 totals 13 residues. From germline, CDR1 is SEHNR and CDR2 FQNEAQ (reference sequence). Trimming took 4 bases from V and 2 from J, leaving 8 bases between them. CDR3 sequence reads: CASSSGPNYGYTF. The CDR3 bases are TGTGCCAGCAGCTCCGGGCCGAACTATGGCTACACCTTC.

This chain links TRBV9 with TRBJ2-7; D ambiguous. Trimming stripped 1 base from V and 2 bases from J, with 10 bases between. This CDR3 comprises 14 residues. The V gene's germline CDR1 is SGDLS and CDR2 YYNGEE. CDR3 coding DNA: TGTGCCAGCAGCGTAAGTCAGGATCCCTACGAGCAGTACTTC. This translates into CASSVSQDPYEQYF.

V and J are TRBV4-3 and TRBJ1-3; D is unclear. Germline-derived CDR1 and CDR2 are LGHNA and YSLEER. The CDR3 contains 16 residues. Trimming removed 4 bases from V and 0 bases from J, with 13 bases in between. As DNA, the CDR3 is TGCGCCAGCAGCCCCACCCCGACCCACTCTGGAAACACCATATATTTT. This encodes CASSPTPTHSGNTIYF.